Presented here are 13 T cell receptor beta chains from one specimen sequenced in a study of T-cell memory formation after mild COVID-19. From the 5' RACE reads, TCRdb called clonotypes with MiXCR, one entry per CDR3 protein. The repertoire holds around 300,000 distinct CDR3 sequences, with 8.2% as singletons. The sample comprised PBMCs or a T cell subset sorted from them (not recorded which). The origin of the receptors is a man younger than 35 who had mild COVID-19 (a few samples of this study predate the infection). Cell type and time point are not known.

The rearrangement links TRBV4-2 to TRBJ2-5, with D possibly called TRBD1 or TRBD2 (5 bases each). Germline values: CDR1 LGHNA, CDR2 YNFKEQ. V was pared by 4 bases and J by 4 bases, with 16 bases between. This CDR3 has 15 residues. The CDR3 loop reads CASSRYQLRGETQYF. Here the CDR3 DNA reads TGTGCCAGCAGCCGATATCAGTTGAGGGGAGAGACCCAGTACTTC.

This clonotype has ten or more counts. This chain uses TRBV6-5 with TRBJ1-3; no clear D. This CDR3 is built from 13 residues. Germline V gene sequence: CDR1 MNHEY, CDR2 SVGAGI. Between the trimmed V and J ends, which lost 5 bases and 3 bases, there was a span of 8 bases. The CDR3 coding sequence is TGTGCCAGCAGTACATCGGGTGGAAACACCATATATTTT. Translated: CASSTSGGNTIYF.

At least ten counts were recorded for this clonotype. This rearrangement joins TRBV18 to TRBJ1-1; D perhaps matches TRBD1 (5 bases). Germline CDR1 is KGHSH and CDR2 is LQKENI. The CDR3 consists of 14 residues. V was shortened by 3 bases and J by 5 bases, with 13 bases between the two germline ends. As DNA, the CDR3 is TGTGCCAGCTCACCTTCTAGGGGCGGGACTGAAGCTTTCTTT. It encodes CASSPSRGGTEAFF.

This clonotype turned up a few times. V usage is TRBV4-2 and J usage is TRBJ2-2; tentative D call: TRBD2 (5 bases). Trimming removed 0 bases from V and 0 bases from J, with 14 bases in between. This CDR3 contains 18 residues. Germline-derived CDR1 and CDR2 are LGHNA and YNFKEQ. CDR3 sequence: CASSQEVRAGSNTGELFF. The CDR3 DNA reads as TGTGCCAGCAGCCAAGAGGTGCGGGCAGGATCGAACACCGGGGAGCTGTTTTTT.

This clonotype was observed many times. The chain is built from TRBV4-1 and TRBJ1-1; D possibly corresponds to TRBD1 (6 bases). CDR3 size: 15 residues. Germline CDR1 MGHRA, CDR2 YSYEKL. V lost 5 bases to trimming and J lost 10 bases, with 23 bases between them. The CDR3 here is CASSINRVGRPGAFF. The CDR3 nucleotides read TGCGCCAGCAGCATAAACAGGGTCGGGAGACCTGGAGCTTTCTTT.

This clonotype showed up many times. This rearrangement joins TRBV7-2 to TRBJ2-1, with no clear D. This CDR3 region has 12 residues. The V and J ends lost 1 base and 15 bases respectively, with 13 bases between them. The germline gives CDR1 SGHTA, CDR2 FQGNSA. The CDR3 nucleotides read TGTGCCAGCAGCTTAGATTCGGGTTTAGGGTTCTTC. Translated, it gives CASSLDSGLGFF.

The V and J genes are TRBV27 and TRBJ2-7; 8 nucleotides match TRBD2. Germline V gene lookup returns CDR1 MNHEY and CDR2 SMNVEV (reference sequence). The V and J ends lost 7 bases and 6 bases, in that order; junction bases with no gene match: 14. The CDR3 is 15 residues long. The CDR3 coding sequence is TGTGCCAGCATCTCGCGGGGGACGGGAGGGCCCGAGCAGTACGTC. The encoded protein is CASISRGTGGPEQYV.

This clonotype was counted at least ten times. The chain links TRBV27 to TRBJ2-3; no definite D call. Looked up from germline, CDR1 is MNHEY and CDR2 is SMNVEV (reference sequence). This CDR3 is built from 12 residues. Trimming cost V 8 bases and J 11 bases, with 17 bases left between them. The CDR3 loop reads CASGPNLQMQYF. CDR3 DNA sequence: TGTGCCAGCGGCCCCAACCTGCAGATGCAGTATTTT.

In this sample, this clonotype turned up a few times. The chain combines TRBV7-3 with TRBJ1-2; unclear D gene. CDR3 length: 16 residues. V lost 1 base, J lost 5 bases, and 17 bases lay in between. Germline CDR1 reads SGHTA; CDR2 reads FQGTGA. Here the CDR3 reads CASSLSPGPGGYGYTF. CDR3 in DNA: TGTGCCAGCAGCTTAAGCCCGGGCCCAGGAGGGTATGGCTACACCTTC.

This clonotype occurred many times. J is TRBJ2-3 and V is TRBV5-1; the D gene is possibly TRBD2 (5 bases). The CDR3 is 14 amino acids. CDR1 is SGHRS, CDR2 YFSETQ, per germline. Trimming removed 0 bases from V and 5 bases from J, with 10 bases in between. The CDR3 reads CASSLAGVEDTQYF. CDR3 DNA: TGCGCCAGCAGCTTGGCCGGGGTCGAAGATACGCAGTATTTT.

This chain links TRBV19 with TRBJ2-3; no clear D gene. V lost 1 base, J lost 2 bases, and 10 bases lay in between. The CDR3 is 15 residues long. The germline CDR1 and CDR2 sequences are LNHDA and SQIVND (reference sequence). In nucleotides, the CDR3 is TGTGCCAGTAGTATAGCAGACGGCTCCACAGATACGCAGTATTTT. It is translated as CASSIADGSTDTQYF.

This clonotype showed up just a few times. V is TRBV9 and J is TRBJ2-6, with 8 bases matching TRBD1. Germline trimming cut 4 bases from V and 0 bases from J; bases unmatched to any gene: 9. CDR1 and CDR2 from the germline V gene are SGDLS and YYNGEE. The CDR3 runs to 18 residues. The CDR3 DNA sequence: TGTGCCAGCAGCCAGGGACAGGAACCGGTCTCTGGGGCCAACGTCCTGACTTTC. Its translation: CASSQGQEPVSGANVLTF.

Many counts were recorded for this clonotype. CDR3 in amino acids: CASSPGTSVRGEQFF. CDR3 DNA sequence: TGTGCCAGCAGCCCCGGGACTAGCGTTCGGGGGGAGCAGTTCTTC. The chain recombines TRBV7-3 with TRBJ2-1, with 10 bases lining up with TRBD2. Germline V gene sequence: CDR1 SGHTA, CDR2 FQGTGA. The CDR3 is 15 amino acids. Trimming cost V 5 bases and J 10 bases; bases outside gene matches: 11.